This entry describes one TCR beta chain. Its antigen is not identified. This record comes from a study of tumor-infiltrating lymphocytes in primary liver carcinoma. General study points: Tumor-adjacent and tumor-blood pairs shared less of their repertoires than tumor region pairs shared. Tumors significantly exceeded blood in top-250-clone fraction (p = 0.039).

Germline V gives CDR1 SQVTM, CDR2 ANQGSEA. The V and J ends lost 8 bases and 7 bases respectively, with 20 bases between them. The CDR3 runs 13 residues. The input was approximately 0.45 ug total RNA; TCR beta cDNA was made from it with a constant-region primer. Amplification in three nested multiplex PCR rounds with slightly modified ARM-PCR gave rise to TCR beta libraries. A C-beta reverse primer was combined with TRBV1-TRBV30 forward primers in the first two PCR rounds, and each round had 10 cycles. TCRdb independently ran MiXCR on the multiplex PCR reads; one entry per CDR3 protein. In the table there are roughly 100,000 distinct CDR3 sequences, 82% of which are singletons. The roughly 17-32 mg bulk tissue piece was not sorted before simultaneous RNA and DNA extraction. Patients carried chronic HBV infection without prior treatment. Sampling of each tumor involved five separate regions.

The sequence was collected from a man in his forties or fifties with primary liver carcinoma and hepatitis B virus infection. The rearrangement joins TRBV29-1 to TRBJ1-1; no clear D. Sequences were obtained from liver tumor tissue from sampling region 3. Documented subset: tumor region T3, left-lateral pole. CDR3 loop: CSTTRTVKSEAFF. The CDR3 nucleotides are TGCAGCACGACGAGGACTGTGAAGAGTGAAGCTTTCTTT.